These 4 T cell receptor beta chains came from one sample sequenced in a study of Graves' ophthalmopathy and Graves' hyperthyroidism. Using RNA transcripts, the TCR beta CDR3 regions were amplified. RT-PCR was first run with HTBI primers, then multiplex PCR in a second round. TCRdb ran MiXCR on the multiplex PCR reads and lists one entry per CDR3 protein. The sample records hundreds of thousands of distinct CDR3 sequences, around a fifth being singletons. The sequencing input was peripheral blood. These receptors originate from a woman between 18 and 29 years old with stable Graves' hyperthyroidism.

The chain couples TRBV12-3 or TRBV12-4 to TRBJ1-1; unclear D gene. With 1 base removed from V and 8 bases from J, the gap between germline ends came to 8 bases. This CDR3 spans 12 amino acids. CDR3 amino acids: CASSLVRYEAFF. DNA of the CDR3: TGTGCCAGCAGTTTAGTCAGGTACGAAGCTTTCTTT.

The chain uses TRBV18 and TRBJ2-7; TRBD2 matches at 7 bases. The CDR3 is 16 residues long. In germline, CDR1 is KGHSH, CDR2 LQKENI. After removal of 2 bases from V and 0 bases from J, the junction contained 7 bases not matched to a gene. For the CDR3, the DNA is TGTGCCAGCTCACCAAGATCGGCGGGGGACTCCTACGAGCAGTACTTC. It yields the protein CASSPRSAGDSYEQYF.

This clonotype was counted at least ten times. The V gene is TRBV11-3, the J gene TRBJ2-7; 11 nucleotides align to TRBD2. Looked up from germline, CDR1 is SGHNT and CDR2 is YENEEA. J was trimmed by 3 bases and V by 4 bases; bases with no gene match: 17. This CDR3 spans 19 amino acids. This CDR3 reads CASSSPLAGGLPLIYEQYF. CDR3 nucleotide sequence: TGTGCCAGCAGCTCACCCCTAGCGGGAGGCCTCCCACTTATCTACGAGCAGTACTTC.

The sample holds many counts of this clonotype. This rearrangement joins TRBV5-1 to TRBJ1-6, with D possibly matching TRBD1 (5 bases). Germline lookup yields CDR1 SGHRS and CDR2 YFSETQ. The CDR3 sequence is 16 residues long. V was clipped by 1 base and J by 8 bases, with 16 bases between them. This CDR3 reads CASSLSRPGRHSPLHF. CDR3 bases: TGCGCCAGCAGCTTGTCCCGGCCAGGGAGGCATTCACCCCTCCACTTT.